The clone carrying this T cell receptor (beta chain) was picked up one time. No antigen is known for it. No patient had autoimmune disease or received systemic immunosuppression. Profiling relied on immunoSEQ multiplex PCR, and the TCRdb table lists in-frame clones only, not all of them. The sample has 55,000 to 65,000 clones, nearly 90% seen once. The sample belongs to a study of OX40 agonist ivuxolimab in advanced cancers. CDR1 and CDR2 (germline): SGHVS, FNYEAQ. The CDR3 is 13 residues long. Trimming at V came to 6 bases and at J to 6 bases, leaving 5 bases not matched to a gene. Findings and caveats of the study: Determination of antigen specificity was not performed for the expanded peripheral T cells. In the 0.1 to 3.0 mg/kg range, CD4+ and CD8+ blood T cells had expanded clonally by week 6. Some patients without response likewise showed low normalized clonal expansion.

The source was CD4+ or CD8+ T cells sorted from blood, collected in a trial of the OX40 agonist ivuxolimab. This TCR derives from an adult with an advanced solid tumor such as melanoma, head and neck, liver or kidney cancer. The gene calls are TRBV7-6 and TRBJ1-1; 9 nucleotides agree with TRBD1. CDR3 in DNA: TGTGCCAGCAGTTTGGGACAGGGAGCTGAAGCTTTCTTT. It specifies CASSLGQGAEAFF.